This TCR beta chain emerged from a study of Ad26.COV2.S vaccination and SARS-CoV-2 variants. Across the whole study: Ad26.COV2.S shots went into the muscle once or twice, 56 days apart. General study findings and limits: Spike-specific TCR breadth was greater in vaccine than placebo recipients.

CDR1 is SGHRS, CDR2 YFSETQ, per germline. This CDR3 is 13 amino acids long. V was clipped by 4 bases and J by 3 bases, with 9 bases between them. Here immunoSEQ multiplex PCR was the method, and the copy in TCRdb shows in-frame clones only, minus some. The sample includes roughly 350,000 clones, approximately 86% seen only once; the top ten take approximately 12%. Treatment noted: roughly 20 received Ad26.COV2.S at low or high dose, single or two shots; roughly five received placebo; per-sample allocation not given. Specimens were obtained on day 63 following the first vaccine or placebo injection. A note on this clone: Antigen unknown.

This chain uses TRBV5-1 with TRBJ2-3, with D possibly matching TRBD2 (6 bases). The source of this sequence is a person aged 18-65 years who received the Ad26.COV2.S COVID-19 vaccine or a placebo. This specimen consisted of peripheral blood, obtained in a trial of Ad26.COV2.S vaccine versus placebo. CDR3 DNA sequence: TGCGCCAGCAGCGGAGGGCCTACAGATACGCAGTATTTT. Its protein is CASSGGPTDTQYF.